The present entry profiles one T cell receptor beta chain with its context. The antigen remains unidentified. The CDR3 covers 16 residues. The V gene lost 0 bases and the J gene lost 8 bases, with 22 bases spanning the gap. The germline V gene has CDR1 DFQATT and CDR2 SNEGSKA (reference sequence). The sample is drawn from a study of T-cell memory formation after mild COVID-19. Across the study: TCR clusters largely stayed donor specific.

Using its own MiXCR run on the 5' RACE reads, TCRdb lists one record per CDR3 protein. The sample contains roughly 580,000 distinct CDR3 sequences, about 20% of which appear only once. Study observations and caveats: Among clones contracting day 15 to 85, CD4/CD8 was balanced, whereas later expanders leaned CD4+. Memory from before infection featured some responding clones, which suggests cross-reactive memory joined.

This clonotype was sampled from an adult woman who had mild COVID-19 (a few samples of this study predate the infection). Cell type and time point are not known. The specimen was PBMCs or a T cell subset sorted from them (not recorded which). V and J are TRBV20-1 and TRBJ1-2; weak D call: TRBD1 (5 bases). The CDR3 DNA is TGCAGTGCTAGAGAGTTTGTAGGGACCCACGTAGCAGGCTACACCTTC. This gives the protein CSAREFVGTHVAGYTF.